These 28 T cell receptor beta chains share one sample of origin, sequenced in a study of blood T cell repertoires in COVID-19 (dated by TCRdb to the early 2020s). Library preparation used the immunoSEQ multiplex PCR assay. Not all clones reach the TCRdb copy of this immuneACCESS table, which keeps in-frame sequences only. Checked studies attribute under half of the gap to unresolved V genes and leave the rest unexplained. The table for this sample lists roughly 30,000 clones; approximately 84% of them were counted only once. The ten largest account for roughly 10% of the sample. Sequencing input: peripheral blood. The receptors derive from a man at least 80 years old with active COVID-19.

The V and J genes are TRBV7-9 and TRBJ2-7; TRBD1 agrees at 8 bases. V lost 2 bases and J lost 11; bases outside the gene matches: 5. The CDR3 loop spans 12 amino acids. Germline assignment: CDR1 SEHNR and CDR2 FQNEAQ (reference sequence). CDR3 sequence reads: CASSLQGAVEYF. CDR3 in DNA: TGTGCCAGCAGCTTACAGGGGGCGGTGGAGTACTTC.

As DNA, the CDR3 is TGTGCCAGCAACCCCCGCAGGGGGCGCAACACCGGGGAGCTGTTTTTT. Translating gives CASNPRRGRNTGELFF. This chain links TRBV6-6 with TRBJ2-2, with 8 bases lining up with TRBD1. V dropped 7 bases and J dropped 2; count of bases not matched to a gene: 9. From germline, CDR1 is MNHNY and CDR2 SVGAGI (reference sequence). The CDR3 covers 16 residues.

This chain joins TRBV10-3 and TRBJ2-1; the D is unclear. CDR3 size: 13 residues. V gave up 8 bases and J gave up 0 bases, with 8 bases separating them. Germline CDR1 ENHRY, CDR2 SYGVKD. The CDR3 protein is CAISASSYNEQFF. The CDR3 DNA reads TGTGCCATCTCAGCGAGCTCCTACAATGAGCAGTTCTTC.

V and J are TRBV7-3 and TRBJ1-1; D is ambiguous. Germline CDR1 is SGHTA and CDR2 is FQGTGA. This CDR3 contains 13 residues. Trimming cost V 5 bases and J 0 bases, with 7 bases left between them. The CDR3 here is CASSQTVNTEAFF. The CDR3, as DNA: TGTGCCAGCAGCCAAACAGTGAACACTGAAGCTTTCTTT.

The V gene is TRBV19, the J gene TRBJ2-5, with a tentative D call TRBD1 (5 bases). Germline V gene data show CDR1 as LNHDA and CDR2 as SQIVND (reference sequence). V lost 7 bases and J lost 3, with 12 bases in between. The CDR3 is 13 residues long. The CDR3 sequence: CASTPPGKETQYF. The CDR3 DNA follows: TGTGCCAGTACCCCCCCAGGGAAAGAGACCCAGTACTTC.

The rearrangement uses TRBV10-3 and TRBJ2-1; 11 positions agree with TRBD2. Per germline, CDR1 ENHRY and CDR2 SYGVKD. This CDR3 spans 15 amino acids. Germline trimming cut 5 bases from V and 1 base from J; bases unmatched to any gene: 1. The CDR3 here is CAISLAGGSYNEQFF. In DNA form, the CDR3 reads TGTGCCATCAGTTTAGCGGGGGGGTCCTACAATGAGCAGTTCTTC.

The CDR3 sequence: CASSQETSGGAGGELFF. DNA of the CDR3: TGTGCCAGCAGCCAAGAGACTAGCGGGGGGGCCGGCGGGGAGCTGTTTTTT. The chain has TRBV4-2 and TRBJ2-2; 14 positions agree with TRBD2. This CDR3 contains 17 residues. Germline CDR1 reads LGHNA; CDR2 reads YNFKEQ. V lost 0 bases to trimming and J lost 7 bases; unmatched junction nucleotides: 4.

The CDR3 spells CATTWTSGDYEQYF. For the CDR3, the DNA is TGTGCCACCACCTGGACTAGCGGGGACTACGAGCAGTACTTC. The chain employs TRBV15 and TRBJ2-7; 12 nucleotides align to TRBD2. The J segment lost 3 bases and the V segment lost 7 bases, leaving 4 bases of the junction unmatched. The CDR3 covers 14 residues. CDR1 is LNHNV, CDR2 YYDKDF, per germline (reference sequence).

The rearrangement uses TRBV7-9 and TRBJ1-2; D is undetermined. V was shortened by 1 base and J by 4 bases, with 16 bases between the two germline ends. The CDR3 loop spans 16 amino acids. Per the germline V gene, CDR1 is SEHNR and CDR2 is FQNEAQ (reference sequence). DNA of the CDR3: TGTGCCAGCAGCTTAGGGACTGTCCAACCCCGCTATGGCTACACCTTC. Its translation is CASSLGTVQPRYGYTF. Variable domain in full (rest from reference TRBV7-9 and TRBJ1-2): DTGVSQNPRHKITKRGQNVTFRCDPISEHNRLYWYRQTLGQGPEFLTYFQNEAQLEKSRLLSDRFSAERPKGSFSTLEIQRTEQGDSAMYLCASSLGTVQPRYGYTFGSGTRLTVV.

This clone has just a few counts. The CDR3 loop is CASSDGAGGYNEQFF. The CDR3 DNA sequence: TGTGCCAGCAGTGACGGCGCCGGGGGTTACAATGAGCAGTTCTTC. V gene TRBV6-4 combines with J gene TRBJ2-1, with D tentatively TRBD2 (6 bases). V lost 2 bases and J 4 bases, leaving 12 bases between the germline ends. The germline CDR1 and CDR2 sequences are MRHNA and SNTAGT. The CDR3 contains 15 residues.

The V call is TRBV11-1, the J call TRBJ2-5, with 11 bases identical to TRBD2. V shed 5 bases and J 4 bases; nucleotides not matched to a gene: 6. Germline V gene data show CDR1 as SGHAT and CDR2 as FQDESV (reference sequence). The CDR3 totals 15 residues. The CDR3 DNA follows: TGTGCCAGCAGCCGCTCGGGACTAGCGGCAGAGACCCAGTACTTC. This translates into CASSRSGLAAETQYF.

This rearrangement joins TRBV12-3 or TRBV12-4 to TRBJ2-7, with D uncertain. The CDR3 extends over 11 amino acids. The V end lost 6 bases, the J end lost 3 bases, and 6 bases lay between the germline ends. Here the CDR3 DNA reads TGTGCCAGCAGCTCCCGCTACGAGCAGTACTTC. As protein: CASSSRYEQYF.

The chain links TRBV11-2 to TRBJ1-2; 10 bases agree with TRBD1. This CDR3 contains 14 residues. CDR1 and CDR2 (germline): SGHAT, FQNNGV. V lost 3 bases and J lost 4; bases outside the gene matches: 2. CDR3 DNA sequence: TGTGCCAGCAGCTTTGGACAGGGGGGCTATGGCTACACCTTC. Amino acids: CASSFGQGGYGYTF.

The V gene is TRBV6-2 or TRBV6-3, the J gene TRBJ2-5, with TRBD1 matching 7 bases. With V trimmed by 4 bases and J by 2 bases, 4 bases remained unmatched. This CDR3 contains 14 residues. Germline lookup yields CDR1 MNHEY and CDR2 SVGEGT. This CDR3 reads CASSFGQDQETQYF. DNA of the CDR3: TGTGCCAGCAGTTTTGGACAGGATCAAGAGACCCAGTACTTC.

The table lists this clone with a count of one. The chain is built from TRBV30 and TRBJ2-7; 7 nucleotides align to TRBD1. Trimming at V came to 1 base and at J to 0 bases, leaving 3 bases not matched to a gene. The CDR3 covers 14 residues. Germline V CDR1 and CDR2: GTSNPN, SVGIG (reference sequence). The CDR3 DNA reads TGTGCCTGGAGTGGACAGGGCCTCTCCTACGAGCAGTACTTC. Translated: CAWSGQGLSYEQYF.

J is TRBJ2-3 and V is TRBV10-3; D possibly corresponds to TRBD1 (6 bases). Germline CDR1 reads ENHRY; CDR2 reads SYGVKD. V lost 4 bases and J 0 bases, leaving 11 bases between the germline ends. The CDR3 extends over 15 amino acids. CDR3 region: CAISGDIRSTDTQYF. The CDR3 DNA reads TGTGCCATCAGTGGGGACATACGTAGCACAGATACGCAGTATTTT.

The CDR3, as DNA: TGCGCCAGCAGTCAATCGGATCGATTGGACAGGGGGCAGATAACGCAGTATTTT. Amino acids: CASSQSDRLDRGQITQYF. The chain carries TRBV23-1 and TRBJ2-3; TRBD1 aligns across 11 bases. TRBV23-1 is known as an ORF, though its function is uncertain. Germline trimming cut 0 bases from V and 9 bases from J; bases unmatched to any gene: 14. This CDR3 spans 18 amino acids.

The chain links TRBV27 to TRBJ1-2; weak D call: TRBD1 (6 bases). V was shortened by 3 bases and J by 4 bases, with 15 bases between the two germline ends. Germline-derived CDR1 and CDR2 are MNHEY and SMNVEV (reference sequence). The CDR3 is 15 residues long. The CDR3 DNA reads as TGTGCCAGCAGTTTCAGGGGCACAGGGATCTATGGCTACACCTTC. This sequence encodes CASSFRGTGIYGYTF.

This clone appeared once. The CDR3 coding sequence is TGTGCCAGTAGTACAGACAGGAGGAGCTACGAGCAGTACTTC. Encoded protein: CASSTDRRSYEQYF. This sequence joins TRBV19 and TRBJ2-7; D is perhaps TRBD1 (6 bases). CDR3 length: 14 amino acids. The germline V and J ends were trimmed by 4 bases and 3 bases, with 13 bases remaining between them. In germline, CDR1 is LNHDA, CDR2 SQIVND (reference sequence).

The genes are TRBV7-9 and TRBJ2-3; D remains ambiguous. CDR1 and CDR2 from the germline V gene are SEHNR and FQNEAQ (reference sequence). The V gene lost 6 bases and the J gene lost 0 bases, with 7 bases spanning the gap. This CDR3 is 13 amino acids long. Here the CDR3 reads CASSSMSTDTQYF. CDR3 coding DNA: TGTGCCAGCAGTTCTATGAGCACAGATACGCAGTATTTT.

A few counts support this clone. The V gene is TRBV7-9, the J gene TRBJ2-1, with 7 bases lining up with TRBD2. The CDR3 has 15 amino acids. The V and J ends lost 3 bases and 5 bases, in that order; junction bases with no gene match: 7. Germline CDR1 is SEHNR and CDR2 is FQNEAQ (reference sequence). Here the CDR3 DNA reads TGTGCCAGCAGCTTGCGGGGCGGGGGAGACAATGAGCAGTTCTTC. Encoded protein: CASSLRGGGDNEQFF.

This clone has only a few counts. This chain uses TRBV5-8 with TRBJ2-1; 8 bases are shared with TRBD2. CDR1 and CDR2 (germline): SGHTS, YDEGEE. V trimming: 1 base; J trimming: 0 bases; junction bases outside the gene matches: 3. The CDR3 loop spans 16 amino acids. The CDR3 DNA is TGTGCCAGCAGCTTGATCGGGGGGGCCTCCTACAATGAGCAGTTCTTC. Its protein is CASSLIGGASYNEQFF.

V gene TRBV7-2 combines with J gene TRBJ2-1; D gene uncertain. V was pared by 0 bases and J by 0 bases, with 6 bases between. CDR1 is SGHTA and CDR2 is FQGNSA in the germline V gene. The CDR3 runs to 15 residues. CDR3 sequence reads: CASSLAGSSYNEQFF. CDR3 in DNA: TGTGCCAGCAGCTTAGCGGGCAGCTCCTACAATGAGCAGTTCTTC.

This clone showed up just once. CDR3 sequence reads: CASSQGAWFRQGMETQYF. Here the CDR3 DNA reads TGCGCCAGCAGCCAAGGTGCGTGGTTCAGACAGGGGATGGAGACCCAGTACTTC. This chain connects TRBV4-1 to TRBJ2-5, with 8 bases that match TRBD1. Trimming at V came to 1 base and at J to 5 bases, leaving 15 bases not matched to a gene. The CDR3 is made up of 18 amino acids. Germline assignment: CDR1 MGHRA and CDR2 YSYEKL.

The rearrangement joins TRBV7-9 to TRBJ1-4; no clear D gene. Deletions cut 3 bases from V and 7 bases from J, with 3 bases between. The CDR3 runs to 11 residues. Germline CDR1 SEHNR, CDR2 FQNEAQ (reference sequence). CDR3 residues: CASSLSEKLFF. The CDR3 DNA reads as TGTGCCAGCAGCTTGAGTGAAAAACTGTTTTTT.

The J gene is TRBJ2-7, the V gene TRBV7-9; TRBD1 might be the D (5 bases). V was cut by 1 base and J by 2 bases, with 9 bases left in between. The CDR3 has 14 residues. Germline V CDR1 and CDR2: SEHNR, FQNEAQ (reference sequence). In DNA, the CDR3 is TGTGCCAGCAGCTTAGGGGGCGCTGCCTACGAGCAGTACTTC. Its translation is CASSLGGAAYEQYF.

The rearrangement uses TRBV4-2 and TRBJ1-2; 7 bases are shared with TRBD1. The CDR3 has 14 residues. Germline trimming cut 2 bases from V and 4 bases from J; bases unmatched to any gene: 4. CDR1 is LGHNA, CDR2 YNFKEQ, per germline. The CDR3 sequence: CASSQNRDSYGYTF. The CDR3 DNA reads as TGTGCCAGCAGCCAAAACCGGGACAGCTATGGCTACACCTTC.

CDR3 DNA sequence: TGTGCCAGCAGTGAATTCGGACAGCCTTACTCTGGAAACACCATATATTTT. Translated: CASSEFGQPYSGNTIYF. This rearrangement joins TRBV2 to TRBJ1-3; D may be TRBD1 (6 bases). Between the trimmed V and J ends, which lost 2 bases and 0 bases, there was a span of 14 bases. From germline, CDR1 is SNHLY and CDR2 FYNNEI. The CDR3 has 17 amino acids.